The entry below gives a single T cell receptor beta chain sequence along with its context. Its antigen is not known. CDR3 length equals 14 residues. The sample belongs to a study of T cell clusters in autoimmune cytopenias. For the study at large: TRB sequencing had a median approximately 52,000 reads and under 2,500 distinct clonotypes per sample. The study's findings and limits: The T cell clusters were defined only in silico, without experimental functional validation.

TRB amplification used approximately 270 ng of peripheral blood genomic DNA. One tube held mixed TRB-A and TRB-B primer pools for touch-down PCR. TCRdb reanalyzed the multiplex PCR reads and collapses them to one entry per CDR3 protein, without DNA. The sample table includes under 7,500 distinct CDR3 sequences. Sequenced material: peripheral blood. This TCR derives from a human donor with an autoimmune cytopenia or autoimmune hepatitis (not recorded which). This rearrangement joins TRBV12-3 or TRBV12-4 to TRBJ1-2; there is no DNA to check the TCRdb D call of TRBD1. CDR3 loop: CASSLRTGYYGYTF.